What follows are 6 T cell receptor beta chains derived from one specimen sequenced in a study of T cell responses to AZD1222 COVID-19 vaccine. TCRdb's copy holds only in-frame clones and misses some; the assay was immunoSEQ multiplex PCR. The sample shows under 90,000 clones, approximately 85% of them seen only once. This material consisted of peripheral blood, taken 28 days after the second AZD1222 dose. These TCRs come from an adult who received the AZD1222 COVID-19 vaccine.

This clone was recorded once. This chain's CDR3 is CASSPHDRRLTGELFF. CDR3 nucleotide sequence: TGTGCCAGCAGCCCTCACGACAGGAGACTCACCGGGGAGCTGTTTTTT. This chain connects TRBV9 to TRBJ2-2; a weak D match, TRBD1 (6 bases). The CDR3 runs 16 residues. From germline, CDR1 is SGDLS and CDR2 YYNGEE. V was pared by 4 bases and J by 4 bases, with 17 bases between. Full variable domain (remainder filled in from reference TRBV9 and TRBJ2-2): DSGVTQTPKHLITATGQRVTLRCSPRSGDLSVYWYQQSLDQGLQFLIQYYNGEERAKGNILERFSAQQFPDLHSELNLSSLELGDSALYFCASSPHDRRLTGELFFGEGSRLTVL.

This clone was detected only a few times. The chain links TRBV7-9 to TRBJ2-5, with D unclear. This CDR3 has 16 residues. Germline V CDR1 and CDR2: SEHNR, FQNEAQ (reference sequence). V was trimmed by 5 bases and J by 0 bases, leaving 16 bases between them. CDR3 bases: TGTGCCAGCAGCCCCAGAGTTAAGGGTTACCAAGAGACCCAGTACTTC. Encoded protein: CASSPRVKGYQETQYF.

V usage is TRBV6-1 and J usage is TRBJ1-1; D might be TRBD1 (6 bases). The CDR3 consists of 17 residues. V was trimmed by 1 base and J by 0 bases, leaving 15 bases between them. From germline, CDR1 is MNHNS and CDR2 SASEGT. This chain's CDR3 is CASSEEGVAGVNTEAFF. As DNA, the CDR3 is TGTGCCAGCAGTGAAGAAGGGGTGGCAGGGGTGAACACTGAAGCTTTCTTT.

The chain is built from TRBV7-8 and TRBJ2-5, with 7 bases aligning to TRBD1. From germline, CDR1 is SGHVS and CDR2 FQNEAQ. V gave up 0 bases and J gave up 1 base; unmatched junction bases: 2. The CDR3 length is 15 residues. The CDR3 nucleotides read TGTGCCAGCAGCTTAGCGGGGACAGCCCAAGAGACCCAGTACTTC. The encoded protein is CASSLAGTAQETQYF. Drawing the rest from reference TRBV7-8 and TRBJ2-5, the complete variable domain is GAGVSQSPRYKVAKRGQDVALRCDPISGHVSLFWYQQALGQGPEFLTYFQNEAQLDKSGLPSDRFFAERPEGSVSTLKIQRTQQEDSAVYLCASSLAGTAQETQYFGPGTRLLVL.

The V call is TRBV2, the J call TRBJ2-2, with D tentatively TRBD2 (5 bases). Between the trimmed V and J ends, which lost 8 bases and 5 bases, there was a span of 6 bases. This CDR3 is built from 11 residues. Germline assignment: CDR1 SNHLY and CDR2 FYNNEI. DNA of the CDR3: TGTGCCAGCCGGGGTACCGGGGAGCTGTTTTTT. Protein sequence: CASRGTGELFF.

V is TRBV3-1 (or the pseudogene TRBV3-2) and J is TRBJ1-1; D is perhaps TRBD1 (5 bases). Germline V lookup: CDR1 LGHDT, CDR2 YNNKEL (reference sequence). V was shortened by 3 bases and J by 1 base, with 21 bases between the two germline ends. The CDR3 spans 18 residues. In DNA form, the CDR3 reads TGTGCCAGCAGCCATGGGAAGACAGCCATTTTTTGGAACACTGAAGCTTTCTTT. Amino acid sequence: CASSHGKTAIFWNTEAFF.